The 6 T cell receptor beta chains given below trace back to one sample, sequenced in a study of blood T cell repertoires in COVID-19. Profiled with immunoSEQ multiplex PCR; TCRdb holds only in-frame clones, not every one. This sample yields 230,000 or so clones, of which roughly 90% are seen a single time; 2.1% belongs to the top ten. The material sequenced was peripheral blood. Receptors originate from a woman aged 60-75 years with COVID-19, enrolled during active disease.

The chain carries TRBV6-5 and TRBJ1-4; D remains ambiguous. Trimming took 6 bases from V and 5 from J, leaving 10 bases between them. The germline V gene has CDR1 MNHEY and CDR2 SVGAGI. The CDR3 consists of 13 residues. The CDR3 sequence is CASSRSGNEKLFF. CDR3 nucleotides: TGTGCCAGCAGCCGGTCAGGCAATGAAAAACTGTTTTTT.

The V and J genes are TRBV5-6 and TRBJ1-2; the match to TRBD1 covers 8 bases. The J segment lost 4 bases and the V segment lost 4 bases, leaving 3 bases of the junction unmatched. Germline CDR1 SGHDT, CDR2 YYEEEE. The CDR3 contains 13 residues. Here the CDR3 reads CASSRDRSYGYTF. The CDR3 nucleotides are TGTGCCAGCAGCCGGGACAGGAGCTATGGCTACACCTTC.

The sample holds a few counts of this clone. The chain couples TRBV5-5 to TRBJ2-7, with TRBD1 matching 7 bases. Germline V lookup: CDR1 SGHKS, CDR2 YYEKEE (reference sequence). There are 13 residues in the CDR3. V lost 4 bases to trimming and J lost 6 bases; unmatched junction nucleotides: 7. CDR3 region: CASSPGTVTEQYF. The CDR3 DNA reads TGTGCCAGCAGCCCCGGGACAGTAACCGAGCAGTACTTC.

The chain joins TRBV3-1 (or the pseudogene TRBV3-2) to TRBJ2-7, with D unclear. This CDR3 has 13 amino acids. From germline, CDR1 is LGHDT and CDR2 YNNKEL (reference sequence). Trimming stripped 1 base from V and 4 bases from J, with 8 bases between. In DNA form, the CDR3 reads TGTGCCAGCAGCCAAGGTCCCTCTTACGAGCAGTACTTC. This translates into CASSQGPSYEQYF.

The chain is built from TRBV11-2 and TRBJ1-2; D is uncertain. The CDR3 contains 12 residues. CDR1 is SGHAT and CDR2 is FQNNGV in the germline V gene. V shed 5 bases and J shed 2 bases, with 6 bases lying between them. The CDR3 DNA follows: TGTGCCAGCAGCGAGGAAAACTATGGCTACACCTTC. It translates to CASSEENYGYTF. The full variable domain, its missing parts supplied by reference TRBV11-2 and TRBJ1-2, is EAGVAQSPRYKIIEKRQSVAFWCNPISGHATLYWYQQILGQGPKLLIQFQNNGVVDDSQLPKDRFSAERLKGVDSTLKIQPAKLEDSAVYLCASSEENYGYTFGSGTRLTVV.

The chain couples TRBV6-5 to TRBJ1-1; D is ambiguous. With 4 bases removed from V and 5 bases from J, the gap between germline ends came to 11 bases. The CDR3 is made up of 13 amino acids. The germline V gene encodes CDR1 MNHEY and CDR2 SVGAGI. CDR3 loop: CASSSARETEAFF. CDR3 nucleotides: TGTGCCAGCAGTTCGGCCCGGGAAACTGAAGCTTTCTTT.